This T cell receptor (beta chain) was obtained from a study of cytomegalovirus exposure and HLA in healthy donors. Study at large: Around 80 million unique TCRs from HLA-typed donors were held in an early data release.

This CDR3 contains 16 residues. Per germline, CDR1 SGHRS and CDR2 YFSETQ. V was clipped by 4 bases and J by 11 bases; unmatched bases: 12. The PCR contained 60 Vbeta and 13 Jbeta primers. Produced via immunoSEQ multiplex PCR; TCRdb's table is partial and in-frame only. The repertoire consists of 140,000 or so clones, with approximately 78% occurring once and the leading ten covering roughly 2.4%. The source is a woman aged 18-35 years in good health and CMV-seropositive. V is TRBV5-1 and J is TRBJ2-5, with 15 bases aligning to TRBD2. Sequences were obtained from PBMCs. The CDR3 DNA is TGCGCCAGCAGCGCCGAGGGACTAGCGGGGGGTCAAGAGCAGTACTTC. Its protein product is CASSAEGLAGGQEQYF.